A single sample gave rise to the 2 T cell receptor beta chains below, sequenced in a study of blood T cell repertoires in COVID-19. This table comes from immunoSEQ multiplex PCR, and its TCRdb copy is limited to in-frame clones, with some not included. The table has about 150,000 clones, around 80% seen once. The sample taken for sequencing was peripheral blood. The receptor source for this set is a human donor with acute or convalescent COVID-19. The donor label of this sample is uncertain.

This chain joins TRBV5-6 and TRBJ2-7, with D hard to call. V was trimmed by 0 bases and J by 0 bases, leaving 7 bases between them. Germline V gene data show CDR1 as SGHDT and CDR2 as YYEEEE. This CDR3 is 14 amino acids long. DNA of the CDR3: TGTGCCAGCAGCTTGGCCGGCGGCTCCTACGAGCAGTACTTC. As protein: CASSLAGGSYEQYF.

V and J are TRBV2 and TRBJ1-5; 9 nucleotides align to TRBD1. The germline V gene has CDR1 SNHLY and CDR2 FYNNEI. With 8 bases clipped from V and 16 bases from J, the junction kept 18 bases outside the gene matches. The CDR3 has 14 residues. The CDR3 nucleotides read TGTGCCAGCGGAATGGACAGGGGCCCCACGCGGGCACATTTT. As protein: CASGMDRGPTRAHF.